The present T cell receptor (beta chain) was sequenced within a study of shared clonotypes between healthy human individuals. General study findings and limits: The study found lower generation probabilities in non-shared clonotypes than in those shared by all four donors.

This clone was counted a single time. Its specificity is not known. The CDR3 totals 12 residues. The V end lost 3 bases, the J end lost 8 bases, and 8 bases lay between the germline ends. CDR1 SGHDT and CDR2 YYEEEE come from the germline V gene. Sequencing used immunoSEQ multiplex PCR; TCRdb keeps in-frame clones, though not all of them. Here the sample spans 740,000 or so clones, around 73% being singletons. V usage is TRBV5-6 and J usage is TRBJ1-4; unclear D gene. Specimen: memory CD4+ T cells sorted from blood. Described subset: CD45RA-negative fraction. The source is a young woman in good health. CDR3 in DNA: TGTGCCAGCAGCTCCCTGGGGGAAAAACTGTTTTTT. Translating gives CASSSLGEKLFF.